These T cell receptor beta chains were read from a single sample in a study of beta chain features in type 1 diabetes. Measured with immunoSEQ multiplex PCR; TCRdb has only the in-frame clones, and not every one. The sample contains a few hundred thousand clones, around 15% of which appear only once. The sample taken for sequencing was central memory CD4+ T cells from blood. Every receptor here comes from a young man in good health. Each CDR3 is given with its conserved first and last residue. Fields, in order: V gene, D gene, clone size, J gene, CDR3 protein, CDR3 DNA. A D gene is named only where the DNA matches it firmly. Part of the rows lack a size; the others show once, few, many or a class for expanded clones.

TRBV6-5,TRBD1,many,TRBJ2-3,CASRGQGYADTQYF,TGTGCCAGCAGGGGACAGGGCTACGCAGATACGCAGTATTTT
TRBV4-3,.,few,TRBJ2-3,CASSPRDGGDTQYF,TGCGCCAGCAGCCCCAGGGACGGTGGGGATACGCAGTATTTT
TRBV6-5,.,few,TRBJ2-4,CASSRTTGAKNIQYF,TGTGCCAGCAGTCGTACGACCGGCGCCAAAAACATTCAGTACTTC
TRBV30,.,few,TRBJ2-5,CAWSSGIQETQYF,TGTGCCTGGAGTTCCGGGATCCAAGAGACCCAGTACTTC
TRBV15,.,.,TRBJ2-2,CATQARYGELFF,TGTGCCACCCAAGCACGGTACGGGGAGCTGTTTTTT
TRBV5-1,.,.,TRBJ1-2,CASSKDSAYGYTF,TGCGCCAGCAGCAAGGACAGCGCTTATGGCTACACCTTC
TRBV2,.,few,TRBJ1-3,CASSEGVPGNTIYF,TGTGCCAGCAGTGAAGGGGTACCTGGAAACACCATATATTTT
TRBV6-6,.,.,TRBJ1-3,CASSPSLGNTIYF,TGTGCCAGCAGTCCCAGCCTAGGAAACACCATATATTTT
TRBV4-3,.,many,TRBJ1-1,CASSQETSGVNTEAFF,TGCGCCAGCAGCCAGGAAACTTCCGGTGTCAACACTGAAGCTTTCTTT
TRBV4-2,TRBD1,.,TRBJ2-1,CASSQELIQGGRGNEQFF,TGTGCCAGCAGCCAGGAGCTTATTCAAGGGGGCAGAGGGAATGAGCAGTTCTTC
TRBV5-1,.,.,TRBJ2-5,CASSTPLGETQYF,TGCGCCAGCAGCACTCCGTTGGGTGAGACCCAGTACTTC
TRBV5-1,.,.,TRBJ2-1,CASSLSQAGGNEQFF,TGCGCCAGCAGCCTATCCCAGGCCGGAGGCAATGAGCAGTTCTTC
TRBV19,.,few,TRBJ2-2,CASSIRGPENTGELFF,TGTGCCAGTAGTATCAGGGGCCCAGAGAACACCGGGGAGCTGTTTTTT
TRBV27,TRBD2,.,TRBJ2-3,CASKDSGGPTDTQYF,TGTGCCAGCAAGGATAGCGGGGGCCCCACAGATACGCAGTATTTT
TRBV27,TRBD1,many,TRBJ1-6,CASSLRQGNSPLHF,TGTGCCAGCAGTTTACGACAGGGAAATTCACCCCTCCACTTT
TRBV6-5,TRBD1,.,TRBJ1-6,CASGPGQGYSPLHF,TGTGCCAGCGGACCGGGACAGGGATATTCACCCCTCCACTTT
TRBV6-1,TRBD2,.,TRBJ2-7,CATHPGGQRQYF,TGTGCCACTCATCCGGGGGGGCAGAGGCAGTACTTC
TRBV5-4,.,few,TRBJ1-2,CASSGVANYGYTF,TGTGCCAGCAGCGGGGTTGCTAACTATGGCTACACCTTC
TRBV7-6,.,few,TRBJ1-1,CASSPDATEAFF,TGTGCCAGCAGCCCGGACGCGACTGAAGCTTTCTTT
TRBV4-3,.,.,TRBJ1-1,CASSQDGGMGNTEAFF,TGCGCCAGCAGCCAAGATGGGGGGATGGGAAACACTGAAGCTTTCTTT
TRBV6-5,.,.,TRBJ2-5,CASSEVGRYF,TGTGCCAGCAGTGAAGTCGGCCGATACTTC
TRBV5-4,TRBD1,few,TRBJ1-1,CASSLPRGRAFF,TGTGCCAGCAGCTTGCCCAGGGGGAGAGCTTTCTTT
TRBV7-2,TRBD2,few,TRBJ2-3,CASSRERGPDTQYF,TGTGCCAGCAGCAGAGAGCGGGGCCCAGATACGCAGTATTTT
TRBV7-8,.,few,TRBJ1-4,CASSPDSAGEKLFF,TGTGCCAGCAGCCCCGACTCCGCGGGTGAAAAACTGTTTTTT
TRBV10-3,TRBD1,few,TRBJ1-1,CAISAGTENTEAFF,TGTGCCATCAGTGCCGGGACAGAGAACACTGAAGCTTTCTTT
TRBV7-2,.,.,TRBJ2-5,CASSLEAQTQYF,TGTGCCAGCAGCTTAGAGGCCCAGACCCAGTACTTC
TRBV7-9,TRBD2,few,TRBJ2-7,CASSFGGGAYEQYF,TGTGCCAGCAGCTTTGGCGGGGGGGCCTACGAGCAGTACTTC
TRBV29-1,.,.,TRBJ2-2,CSVGQGLRQELFF,TGCAGCGTTGGCCAGGGTCTCCGCCAGGAGCTGTTTTTT
TRBV2,.,.,TRBJ1-6,CASSEAERHNSPLHF,TGTGCCAGCAGTGAAGCCGAGCGTCATAATTCACCCCTCCACTTT
TRBV7-2,TRBD1,.,TRBJ1-4,CASSRDRRNEKLFF,TGTGCCAGCAGCCGGGACAGGAGAAATGAAAAACTGTTTTTT
TRBV5-1,.,few,TRBJ2-6,CASSLAGTSASGANVLTF,TGCGCCAGCAGCTTGGCCGGGACCTCCGCTTCTGGGGCCAACGTCCTGACTTTC
TRBV19,.,.,TRBJ1-1,CASTHESQEAFF,TGTGCCAGTACCCACGAGAGTCAAGAAGCTTTCTTT
TRBV6-1,TRBD2,.,TRBJ2-3,CASKLATSTDTQYF,TGTGCCAGCAAACTAGCGACTAGCACAGATACGCAGTATTTT
TRBV7-8,.,few,TRBJ1-1,CASSLNIISLSTEAFF,TGTGCCAGCAGCTTAAATATAATATCGTTGAGCACTGAAGCTTTCTTT
TRBV13,TRBD1,.,TRBJ1-1,CASSLGQGRAEAFF,TGTGCCAGCAGCCTGGGACAGGGGAGGGCTGAAGCTTTCTTT
TRBV4-3,.,.,TRBJ2-6,CASSPLGGAGANVLTF,TGCGCCAGCAGCCCCCTTGGGGGCGCTGGGGCCAACGTCCTGACTTTC
TRBV5-6,.,few,TRBJ1-5,CASSSGLANQPQHF,TGTGCCAGCAGCTCAGGGTTGGCCAATCAGCCCCAGCATTTT
TRBV9,TRBD1,.,TRBJ2-7,CASSGGQGSYEQYF,TGTGCCAGCAGCGGGGGACAGGGGTCCTACGAGCAGTACTTC
TRBV29-1,TRBD1,few,TRBJ2-7,CSVRTRDSGSRGEQYF,TGCAGCGTTAGAACCCGGGACAGCGGCTCGAGGGGGGAGCAGTACTTC
TRBV7-6,TRBD2,few,TRBJ2-3,CASSPTSGGGVDTQYF,TGTGCCAGCAGCCCGACTAGCGGGGGCGGCGTAGATACGCAGTATTTT
TRBV2,.,.,TRBJ2-5,CASLRTQETQYF,TGTGCCAGCCTTCGAACCCAAGAGACCCAGTACTTC
TRBV2,.,.,TRBJ1-2,CASRLQGGGYTF,TGTGCCAGCAGATTACAGGGTGGTGGCTACACCTTC
TRBV6-5,.,.,TRBJ2-5,CASSRQETQYF,TGTGCCAGCAGTCGACAAGAGACCCAGTACTTC
TRBV19,TRBD2,few,TRBJ2-1,CASSKKGLAQFF,TGTGCCAGTAGTAAGAAAGGACTAGCGCAGTTCTTC
TRBV19,.,many,TRBJ1-2,CASSTLLGQRDGYTF,TGTGCCAGTAGTACCTTGCTCGGACAGCGGGATGGCTACACCTTC
TRBV5-6,.,.,TRBJ2-2,CASSLILTGELFF,TGTGCCAGCAGCTTGATCCTCACCGGGGAGCTGTTTTTT
TRBV5-4,.,.,TRBJ2-2,CASSKLLSGRGPPGELFF,TGTGCCAGCAGCAAACTCTTAAGTGGGAGAGGCCCCCCCGGGGAGCTGTTTTTT
TRBV7-2,TRBD1,.,TRBJ1-2,CASSQRQGVGLGYTF,TGTGCCAGCAGCCAACGGCAGGGGGTGGGTCTTGGCTACACCTTC
TRBV19,TRBD1,many,TRBJ2-5,CASSQGTGETQYF,TGTGCCAGTAGTCAAGGGACAGGAGAGACCCAGTACTTC
TRBV5-1,.,few,TRBJ2-1,CASSSVAEGNEQFF,TGCGCCAGCAGCTCGGTAGCCGAGGGGAATGAGCAGTTCTTC
TRBV15,.,few,TRBJ2-2,CATSRDSDTGELFF,TGTGCCACCAGCAGAGATTCCGACACCGGGGAGCTGTTTTTT
TRBV7-2,TRBD2,.,TRBJ2-7,CASSSPPGGPPREQYF,TGTGCCAGCAGCTCCCCCCCGGGGGGTCCCCCCCGCGAGCAGTACTTC
TRBV27,TRBD1,.,TRBJ1-3,CASSLTMTGMTTGNTIYF,TGTGCCAGCAGTTTAACTATGACAGGGATGACGACTGGAAACACCATATATTTT
TRBV5-1,.,once,TRBJ2-5,CASSSQGRRYQETQYF,TGCGCCAGCAGCTCACAGGGGAGGAGGTACCAAGAGACCCAGTACTTC
TRBV5-6,.,few,TRBJ1-2,CASSLVDSYGYTF,TGTGCCAGCAGCTTGGTGGACAGCTATGGCTACACCTTC
TRBV10-2,.,many,TRBJ2-5,CASRPGTKETQYF,TGCGCCAGCAGACCCGGGACAAAAGAGACCCAGTACTTC
TRBV9,TRBD1,.,TRBJ1-3,CASSGTGGNTIYF,TGTGCCAGCAGCGGGACAGGGGGAAACACCATATATTTT